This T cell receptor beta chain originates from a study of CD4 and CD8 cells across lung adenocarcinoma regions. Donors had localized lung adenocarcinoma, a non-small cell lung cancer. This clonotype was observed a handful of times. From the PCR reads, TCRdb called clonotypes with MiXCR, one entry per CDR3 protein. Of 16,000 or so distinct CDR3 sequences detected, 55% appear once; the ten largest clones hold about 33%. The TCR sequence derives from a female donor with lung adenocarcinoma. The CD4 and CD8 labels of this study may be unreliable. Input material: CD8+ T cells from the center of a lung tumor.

The chain's CDR3 is CASSLIGTATNYGYTF. Here the CDR3 DNA reads TGTGCCAGCAGCTTAATAGGGACAGCGACTAACTATGGCTACACCTTC. V is TRBV7-3 and J is TRBJ1-2; 7 bases align to TRBD1. This CDR3 is built from 16 residues. Trimming cost V 1 base and J 0 bases; bases outside gene matches: 5. Germline CDR1 and CDR2: SGHTA and FQGTGA.